This is a list of T cell receptor beta chains from one sample in a study of blood T cell repertoires in COVID-19. TCRdb keeps only in-frame clones here, not all; method: immunoSEQ multiplex PCR. The sample lists approximately 260,000 clones; around 83% were seen once. The specimen sequenced was peripheral blood. The receptors were gathered from a woman of 80 years or more with acute or convalescent COVID-19. The CDR3 runs from the conserved cysteine through the conserved F or W. The order of the fields is clone size, D gene, J gene, V gene, CDR3 DNA, CDR3 protein. D genes are given only for firm matches. Not every row has a clone size; where given, it reads once, few, many or a size class.

clone size: NA
D gene: NA
J gene: TRBJ1-2
V gene: TRBV7-2
CDR3 DNA: TGTGCCAGCAGCCGGGACTCCCCCAGCTATGGCTACACCTTC
CDR3 protein: CASSRDSPSYGYTF

clone size: NA
D gene: NA
J gene: TRBJ1-2
V gene: TRBV3-1/TRBV3-2
CDR3 DNA: TGTGCCAGCAGCCCGGGGAGGGCAGGGTATGGCTACACCTTC
CDR3 protein: CASSPGRAGYGYTF

clone size: once
D gene: TRBD1
J gene: TRBJ1-1
V gene: TRBV5-4
CDR3 DNA: TGTGCCAGCAGCTTAGGACAGGGGGCCGCGAACACTGAAGCTTTCTTT
CDR3 protein: CASSLGQGAANTEAFF

clone size: NA
D gene: TRBD2
J gene: TRBJ2-3
V gene: TRBV18
CDR3 DNA: TGTGCCAGCTCACCACAGCGGGGGCAAGGAGATACGCAGTATTTT
CDR3 protein: CASSPQRGQGDTQYF

clone size: NA
D gene: NA
J gene: TRBJ1-5
V gene: TRBV30
CDR3 DNA: TGTGCCTGGAGTGTCCAGGGAAATCAGCCCCAGCATTTT
CDR3 protein: CAWSVQGNQPQHF

clone size: once
D gene: NA
J gene: TRBJ1-1
V gene: TRBV4-1
CDR3 DNA: TGCGCCAACAGCCAACCTATAACAGGGATCAGCACTGAAGCTTTCTTT
CDR3 protein: CANSQPITGISTEAFF

clone size: NA
D gene: NA
J gene: TRBJ1-2
V gene: TRBV9
CDR3 DNA: TGTGCCAGCAGCACAACCGGACAGCCCTATGGCTACACCTTC
CDR3 protein: CASSTTGQPYGYTF

clone size: NA
D gene: NA
J gene: TRBJ2-2
V gene: TRBV5-4
CDR3 DNA: TGTGCCAGCACCCCCAGCAGGGGAGACACCGGGGAGCTGTTTTTT
CDR3 protein: CASTPSRGDTGELFF

clone size: NA
D gene: TRBD2
J gene: TRBJ2-7
V gene: TRBV11-2
CDR3 DNA: TGTGCCAGCAGTCACGGGGGGGCCTACGAGCAGTACTTC
CDR3 protein: CASSHGGAYEQYF

clone size: NA
D gene: NA
J gene: TRBJ2-5
V gene: TRBV11-2
CDR3 DNA: TGTGCCAGCAGCTTAGACGGGGAGTTCCAAGAGACCCAGTACTTC
CDR3 protein: CASSLDGEFQETQYF

clone size: NA
D gene: NA
J gene: TRBJ2-5
V gene: TRBV7-2
CDR3 DNA: TGTGCCAGCAGCATCCGCCCTATCGAGACCCAGTACTTC
CDR3 protein: CASSIRPIETQYF

clone size: once
D gene: TRBD1
J gene: TRBJ1-1
V gene: TRBV15
CDR3 DNA: TGTGCCACCAGCAAACCCCAGGGGGGCACTGAAGCTTTCTTT
CDR3 protein: CATSKPQGGTEAFF

clone size: NA
D gene: TRBD1
J gene: TRBJ2-1
V gene: TRBV7-9
CDR3 DNA: TGTGCCAGCAGCGCGGGACAGGGGTCCTTCCTAGGCTACAATGAGCAGTTCTTC
CDR3 protein: CASSAGQGSFLGYNEQFF

clone size: NA
D gene: NA
J gene: TRBJ2-1
V gene: TRBV7-3
CDR3 DNA: TGTGCCAGCAGCGAAGATACAGGACCATCCAATGAGCAGTTCTTC
CDR3 protein: CASSEDTGPSNEQFF

clone size: NA
D gene: TRBD1
J gene: TRBJ2-3
V gene: TRBV18
CDR3 DNA: TGTGCCAGCTCATCACCGGGACAGTCAGATACGCAGTATTTT
CDR3 protein: CASSSPGQSDTQYF

clone size: once
D gene: NA
J gene: TRBJ2-1
V gene: TRBV5-1
CDR3 DNA: TGCGCCAGCAGTATGAGGCTGGGACTTCCATCCTACAATGAGCAGTTCTTC
CDR3 protein: CASSMRLGLPSYNEQFF

clone size: NA
D gene: NA
J gene: TRBJ1-5
V gene: TRBV6-1
CDR3 DNA: TGTGCCAGCAGTGACCCGACAGGATATCAGCCCCAGCATTTT
CDR3 protein: CASSDPTGYQPQHF

clone size: NA
D gene: TRBD1
J gene: TRBJ2-6
V gene: TRBV6-6
CDR3 DNA: TGTGCCAGCAGATTCGACAGGGTCTCTGGGGCCAACGTCCTGACTTTC
CDR3 protein: CASRFDRVSGANVLTF

clone size: NA
D gene: TRBD1
J gene: TRBJ1-1
V gene: TRBV7-9
CDR3 DNA: TGTGCCAGCAGCCCCGGACAGGGAGTCGGCACTGAAGCTTTCTTT
CDR3 protein: CASSPGQGVGTEAFF

clone size: NA
D gene: NA
J gene: TRBJ2-3
V gene: TRBV5-8
CDR3 DNA: TGTGCCAGCAGCTTGGTAGGGGCGATCACAGATACGCAGTATTTT
CDR3 protein: CASSLVGAITDTQYF

clone size: NA
D gene: TRBD1
J gene: TRBJ2-5
V gene: TRBV19
CDR3 DNA: TGTGCCAGTAGCATGGACAGGGGGCGATGGGAGACCCAGTACTTC
CDR3 protein: CASSMDRGRWETQYF

clone size: NA
D gene: NA
J gene: TRBJ1-1
V gene: TRBV12-3/TRBV12-4
CDR3 DNA: TGTGCCAGCAGTTTATACAGAGACACTGAAGCTTTCTTT
CDR3 protein: CASSLYRDTEAFF

clone size: NA
D gene: NA
J gene: TRBJ2-7
V gene: TRBV7-2
CDR3 DNA: TGTGCCAGCAGCTGGCCGAATGGCGAGCAGTACTTC
CDR3 protein: CASSWPNGEQYF

clone size: NA
D gene: TRBD1
J gene: TRBJ2-5
V gene: TRBV5-1
CDR3 DNA: TGCGCCAGCAGCTTAGGACGGACAGGGCAAGAGACCCAGTACTTC
CDR3 protein: CASSLGRTGQETQYF

clone size: NA
D gene: TRBD1
J gene: TRBJ1-2
V gene: TRBV9
CDR3 DNA: TGTGCCAGCAGCGTAGGCTCCCCGGGACAGGGCAAGAAAAACTATGGCTACACCTTC
CDR3 protein: CASSVGSPGQGKKNYGYTF